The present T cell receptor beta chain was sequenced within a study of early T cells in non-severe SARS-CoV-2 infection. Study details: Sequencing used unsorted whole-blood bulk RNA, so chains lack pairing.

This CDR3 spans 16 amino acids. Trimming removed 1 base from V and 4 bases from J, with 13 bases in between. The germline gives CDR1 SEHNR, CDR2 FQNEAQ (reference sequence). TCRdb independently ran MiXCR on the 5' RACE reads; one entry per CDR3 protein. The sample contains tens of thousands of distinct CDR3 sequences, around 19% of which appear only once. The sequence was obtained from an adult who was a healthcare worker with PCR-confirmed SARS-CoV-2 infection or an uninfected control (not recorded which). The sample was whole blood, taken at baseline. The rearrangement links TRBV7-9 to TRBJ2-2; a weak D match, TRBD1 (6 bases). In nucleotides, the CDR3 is TGTGCCAGCAGCTTAGTGACAGGACCGAGCACCGGGGAGCTGTTTTTT. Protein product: CASSLVTGPSTGELFF.